Here is one T cell receptor beta chain with its context. V lost 4 bases, J lost 5 bases, and 5 bases stayed unmatched. The length of the CDR3 is 14 residues. Per germline, CDR1 SGHDN and CDR2 FVKESK. The sample comes from a study of blood T cell repertoires in COVID-19. Background on the study: T cells, B-cell-depleted T cells, or PBMCs supplied cDNA or gDNA.

TCRdb keeps only in-frame clones here, not all; method: immunoSEQ multiplex PCR. Of some 180,000 clones listed, around 83% were seen once; the top ten hold roughly 19%. Sequencing was performed on peripheral blood. The TCR was taken from a woman in her 70s who had recovered from COVID-19. The rearrangement joins TRBV14 to TRBJ2-1, with 7 nucleotides matching TRBD1. CDR3 sequence (DNA): TGTGCCAGCAGCCCGCTGGGACAGCACAATGAGCAGTTCTTC. Residues: CASSPLGQHNEQFF.